This TCR beta chain was recovered during a study of beta chain features in type 1 diabetes. This clone was observed a few times. Antigen specificity is unknown. Findings and limits, study-wide: VDJ junctions from type 1 diabetes patients carried fewer insertions and larger deletions. Researchers reported that naive, central memory and Treg TCRB repertoires appeared more similar in patients than in healthy donors.

Trimming took off 1 base at V and 2 bases at J, with 18 bases between the two ends. CDR1 and CDR2 from the germline V gene are SGHAT and FQNNGV. This CDR3 comprises 18 residues. Sequencing targeted expressed TCRB transcripts, as all isolated RNA had been reverse transcribed. Profiling relied on immunoSEQ multiplex PCR, and the TCRdb table lists in-frame clones only, not all of them. The sample shows about 360,000 clones, over 9.5% of them seen only once. The sequencing sample was made of naive CD4+ T cells from blood. This receptor was taken from a man in his late teens or twenties in good health. The chain joins TRBV11-2 to TRBJ2-4, with D possibly TRBD2 on 7 matching bases. CDR3 in DNA: TGTGCCAGCAGCTTAGTCGGGGGGCCGGCGTTGACCAAAAACATTCAGTACTTC. Protein product: CASSLVGGPALTKNIQYF. The full variable domain, completed using reference TRBV11-2 and TRBJ2-4, is EAGVAQSPRYKIIEKRQSVAFWCNPISGHATLYWYQQILGQGPKLLIQFQNNGVVDDSQLPKDRFSAERLKGVDSTLKIQPAKLEDSAVYLCASSLVGGPALTKNIQYFGAGTRLSVL.